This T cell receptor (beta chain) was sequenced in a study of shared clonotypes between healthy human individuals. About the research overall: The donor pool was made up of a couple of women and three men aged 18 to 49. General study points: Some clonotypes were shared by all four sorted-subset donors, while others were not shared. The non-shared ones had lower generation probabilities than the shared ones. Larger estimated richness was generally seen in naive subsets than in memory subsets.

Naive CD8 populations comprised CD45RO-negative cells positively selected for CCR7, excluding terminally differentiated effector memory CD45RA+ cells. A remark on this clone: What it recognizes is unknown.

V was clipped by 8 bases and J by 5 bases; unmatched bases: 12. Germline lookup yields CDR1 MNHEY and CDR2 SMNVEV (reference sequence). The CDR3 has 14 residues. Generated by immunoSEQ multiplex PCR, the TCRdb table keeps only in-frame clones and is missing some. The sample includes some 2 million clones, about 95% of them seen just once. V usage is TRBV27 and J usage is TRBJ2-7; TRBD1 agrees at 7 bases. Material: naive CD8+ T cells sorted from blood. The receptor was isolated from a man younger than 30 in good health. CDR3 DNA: TGTGCCAGCCCCGGGGCAGGGGGAGCAGACGAGCAGTACTTC. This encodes CASPGAGGADEQYF.